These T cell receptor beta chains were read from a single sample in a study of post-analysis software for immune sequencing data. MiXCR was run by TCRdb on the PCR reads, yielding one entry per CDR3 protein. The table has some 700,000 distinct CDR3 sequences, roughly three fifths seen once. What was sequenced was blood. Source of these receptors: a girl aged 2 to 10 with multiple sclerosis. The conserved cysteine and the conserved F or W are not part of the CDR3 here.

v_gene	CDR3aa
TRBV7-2	ASSLVGEVISSYNEQF
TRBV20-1	SARVVGGRTDTQY
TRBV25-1	ASSAQTGDEQF
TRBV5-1	ASRLSPYGQY
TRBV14	ASSQDEWQRVDEQY
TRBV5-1	ASSLGAAGFRDTQY
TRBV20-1	SARGLLDTQY
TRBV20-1	SAVEGGNQPQH
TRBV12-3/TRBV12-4	ASSLGWGTLDEQF
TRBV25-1	ASSDQRDYNEQF
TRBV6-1	ASSEPGQYNEQF
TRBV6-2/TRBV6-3	ASRRGGLTDTQY
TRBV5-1	ASSRFRGGYYEQY
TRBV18	ASSPGNPSDYGYT
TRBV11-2	ASSLDTFEQF
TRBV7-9	ASSSGTGGVGANEQF
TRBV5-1	ASSPETGTDTQY
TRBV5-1	ASSFGAEGTQY
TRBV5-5	ASSSTKQGKETQY
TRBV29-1	SVGTRMTDTQY
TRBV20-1	SAIIILAGAQETQY
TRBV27	ASTRDFQGTDTQY